This TCR beta chain was recorded in a study of early T cells in non-severe SARS-CoV-2 infection. In this sample, this clonotype turned up many times. Its specificity is unknown. Unique molecular identifiers were added to individual cDNA molecules. One entry per CDR3 protein, called by TCRdb with MiXCR from the 5' RACE reads. The data contain some 91,000 distinct CDR3 sequences, more than 9.5% of them singletons. Study-wide results and limits: Missing private and CD4 specificities, VDJdb matching favored anti-spike CD8 responses.

The TCR originated in an adult who was a healthcare worker with PCR-confirmed SARS-CoV-2 infection or an uninfected control (not recorded which). Sample: whole blood, taken at baseline.

The CDR3 region has the DNA TGCAGCGTGCTGCGAGGGGGGGATGAGCAGTTCTTC. This sequence encodes CSVLRGGDEQFF. The genes are TRBV29-1 and TRBJ2-1, with TRBD2 as a possible D gene (7 bases). V lost 6 bases, J lost 8 bases, and 14 bases lay in between. The CDR3 contains 12 residues. Germline lookup yields CDR1 SQVTM and CDR2 ANQGSEA.